Presented here are 2 T cell receptor beta chains from one specimen sequenced in a study of ipilimumab plus nivolumab after autologous stem cell transplantation. TCRdb's table, derived via immunoSEQ multiplex PCR, lists solely in-frame clones and lacks some. This table holds roughly 15,000 clones, around four fifths found once. Sample: PBMCs, taken in a trial of ipilimumab plus nivolumab as post-transplant consolidation. Receptors originate from a male donor with diffuse large B-cell lymphoma.

This rearrangement joins TRBV12-2 to TRBJ2-5; the table's D call of TRBD1 was not tested on the DNA. TRBV12-2 is a listed pseudogene. The length of the CDR3 is 18 residues. In nucleotides, the CDR3 is TGTGCAAGTCGCTTATCCCCTCGGGACAGGGACCACCAAGAGACCCAGTACTTC. Translated, it gives CASRLSPRDRDHQETQYF.

The rearrangement uses TRBV13 and TRBJ2-1; possibly TRBD2 for D (5 bases). This CDR3 spans 15 amino acids. V was pared by 7 bases and J by 0 bases, with 13 bases between. Germline CDR1 PRHDT, CDR2 FYEKMQ (reference sequence). The CDR3 region has the DNA TGTGCCAGCACCCCCCCAGCGGCCTCCTACAATGAGCAGTTCTTC. Translated: CASTPPAASYNEQFF. Using reference TRBV13 and TRBJ2-1 for the parts outside the CDR3, the full variable domain is AAGVIQSPRHLIKEKRETATLKCYPIPRHDTVYWYQQGPGQDPQFLISFYEKMQSDKGSIPDRFSAQQFSDYHSELNMSSLELGDSALYFCASTPPAASYNEQFFGPGTRLTVL.